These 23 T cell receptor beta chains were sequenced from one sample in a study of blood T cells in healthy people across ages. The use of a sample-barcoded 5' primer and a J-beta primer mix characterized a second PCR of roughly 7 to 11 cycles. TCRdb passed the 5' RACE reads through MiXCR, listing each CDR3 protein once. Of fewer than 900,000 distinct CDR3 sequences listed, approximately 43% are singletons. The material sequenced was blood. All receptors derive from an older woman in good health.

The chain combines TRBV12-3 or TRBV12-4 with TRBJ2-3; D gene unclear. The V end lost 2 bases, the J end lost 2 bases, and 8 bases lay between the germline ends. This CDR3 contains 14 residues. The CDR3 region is CASSLTLYTDTQYF. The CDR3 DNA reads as TGTGCCAGCAGTTTAACCCTCTACACAGATACGCAGTATTTT.

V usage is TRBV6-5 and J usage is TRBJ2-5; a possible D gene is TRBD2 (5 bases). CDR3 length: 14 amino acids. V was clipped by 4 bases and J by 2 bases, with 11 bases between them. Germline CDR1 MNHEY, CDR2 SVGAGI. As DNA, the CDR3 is TGTGCCAGCAGTTCCCCCCGGGAACAAGAGACCCAGTACTTC. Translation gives CASSSPREQETQYF.

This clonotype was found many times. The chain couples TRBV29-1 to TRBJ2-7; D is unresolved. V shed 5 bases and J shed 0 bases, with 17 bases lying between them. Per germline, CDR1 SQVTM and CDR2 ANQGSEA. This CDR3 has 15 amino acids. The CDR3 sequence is CSVHIGRMNSYEQYF. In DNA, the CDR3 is TGCAGCGTTCACATCGGACGGATGAACTCCTACGAGCAGTACTTC.

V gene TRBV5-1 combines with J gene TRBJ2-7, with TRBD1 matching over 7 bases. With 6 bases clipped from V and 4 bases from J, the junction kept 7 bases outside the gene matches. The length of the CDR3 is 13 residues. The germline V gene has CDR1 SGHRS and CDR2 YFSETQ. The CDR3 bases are TGCGCCAGCACTTTGGGGACAGCGTACGAGCAGTACTTC. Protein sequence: CASTLGTAYEQYF. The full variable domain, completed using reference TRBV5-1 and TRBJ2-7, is KAGVTQTPRYLIKTRGQQVTLSCSPISGHRSVSWYQQTPGQGLQFLFEYFSETQRNKGNFPGRFSGRQFSNSRSEMNVSTLELGDSALYLCASTLGTAYEQYFGPGTRLTVT.

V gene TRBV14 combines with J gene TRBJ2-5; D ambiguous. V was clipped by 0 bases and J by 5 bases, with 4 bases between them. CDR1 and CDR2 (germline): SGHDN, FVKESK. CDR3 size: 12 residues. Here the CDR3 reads CASSQDFETQYF. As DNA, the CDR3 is TGTGCCAGCAGCCAAGATTTTGAGACCCAGTACTTC.

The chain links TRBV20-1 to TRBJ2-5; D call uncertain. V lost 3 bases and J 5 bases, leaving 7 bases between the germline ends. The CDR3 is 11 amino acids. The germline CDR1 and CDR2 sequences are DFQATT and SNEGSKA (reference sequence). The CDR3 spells CSASRWETQYF. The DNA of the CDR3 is TGCAGTGCTAGTCGTTGGGAGACCCAGTACTTC.

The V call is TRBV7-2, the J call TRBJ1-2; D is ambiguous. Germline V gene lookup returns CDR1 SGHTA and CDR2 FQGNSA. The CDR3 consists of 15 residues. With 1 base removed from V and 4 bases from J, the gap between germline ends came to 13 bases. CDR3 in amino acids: CASSLGEGPSYGYTF. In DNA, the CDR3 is TGTGCCAGCAGCTTAGGGGAAGGGCCTAGCTATGGCTACACCTTC.

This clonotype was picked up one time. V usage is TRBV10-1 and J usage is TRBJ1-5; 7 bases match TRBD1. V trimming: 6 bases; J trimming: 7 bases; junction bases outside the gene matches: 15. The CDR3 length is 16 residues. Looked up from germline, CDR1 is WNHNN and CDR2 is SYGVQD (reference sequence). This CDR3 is CASRIRDRAILQPQHF. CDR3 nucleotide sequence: TGCGCCAGCAGGATTAGAGACAGGGCCATCCTACAGCCCCAGCATTTT.

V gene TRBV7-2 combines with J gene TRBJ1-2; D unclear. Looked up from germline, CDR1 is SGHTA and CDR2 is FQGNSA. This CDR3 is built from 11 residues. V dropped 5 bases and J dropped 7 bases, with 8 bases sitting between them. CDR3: CASSPTTGYTF. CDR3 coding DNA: TGTGCCAGCAGCCCAACGACTGGCTACACCTTC.

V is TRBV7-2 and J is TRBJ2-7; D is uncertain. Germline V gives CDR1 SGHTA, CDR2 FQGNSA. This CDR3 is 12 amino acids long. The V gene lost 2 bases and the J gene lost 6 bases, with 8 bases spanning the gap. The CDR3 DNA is TGTGCCAGCAGCTTACCGGGTCCCGAGCAGTACTTC. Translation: CASSLPGPEQYF.

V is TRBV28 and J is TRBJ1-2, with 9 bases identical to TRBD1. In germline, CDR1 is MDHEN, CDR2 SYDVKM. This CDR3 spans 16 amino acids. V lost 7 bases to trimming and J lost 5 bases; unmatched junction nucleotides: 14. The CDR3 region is CASTPPLGQGDYGYTF. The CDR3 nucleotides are TGTGCCAGCACCCCGCCTTTGGGACAGGGAGATTATGGCTACACCTTC.

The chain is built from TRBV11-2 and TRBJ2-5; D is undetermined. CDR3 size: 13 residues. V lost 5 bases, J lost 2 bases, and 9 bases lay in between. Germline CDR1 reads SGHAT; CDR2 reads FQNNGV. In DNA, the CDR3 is TGTGCCAGCAGCCAAGACACACAAGAGACCCAGTACTTC. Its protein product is CASSQDTQETQYF. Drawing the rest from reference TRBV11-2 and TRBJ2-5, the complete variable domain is EAGVAQSPRYKIIEKRQSVAFWCNPISGHATLYWYQQILGQGPKLLIQFQNNGVVDDSQLPKDRFSAERLKGVDSTLKIQPAKLEDSAVYLCASSQDTQETQYFGPGTRLLVL.

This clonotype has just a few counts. This CDR3 reads CAWSPRADMLYF. As DNA, the CDR3 is TGTGCCTGGAGTCCGAGGGCAGATATGCTGTACTTC. This chain joins TRBV30 and TRBJ2-7, with D tentatively TRBD2 (5 bases). Germline V lookup: CDR1 GTSNPN, CDR2 SVGIG (reference sequence). Trimming took off 2 bases at V and 12 bases at J, with 17 bases between the two ends. The CDR3 is 12 residues long.

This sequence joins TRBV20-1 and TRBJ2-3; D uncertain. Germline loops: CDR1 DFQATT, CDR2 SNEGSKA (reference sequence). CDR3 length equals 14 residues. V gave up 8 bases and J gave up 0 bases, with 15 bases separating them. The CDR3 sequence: CSSPYTSSTDTQYF. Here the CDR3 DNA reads TGCAGTTCTCCTTACACCTCTAGCACAGATACGCAGTATTTT.

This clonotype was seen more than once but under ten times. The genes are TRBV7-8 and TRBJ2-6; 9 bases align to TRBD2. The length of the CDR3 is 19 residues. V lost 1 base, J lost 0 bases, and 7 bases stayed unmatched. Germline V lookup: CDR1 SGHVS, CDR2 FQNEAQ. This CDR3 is CASSLVSGGFSSGANVLTF. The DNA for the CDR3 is TGTGCCAGCAGCTTAGTGAGCGGGGGGTTCTCCTCTGGGGCCAACGTCCTGACTTTC.

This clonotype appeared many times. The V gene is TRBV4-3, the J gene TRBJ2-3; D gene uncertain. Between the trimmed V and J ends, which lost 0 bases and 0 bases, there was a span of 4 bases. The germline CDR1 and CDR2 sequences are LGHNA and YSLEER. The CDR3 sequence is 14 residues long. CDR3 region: CASSQDHSTDTQYF. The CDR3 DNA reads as TGCGCCAGCAGCCAAGATCACAGCACAGATACGCAGTATTTT.

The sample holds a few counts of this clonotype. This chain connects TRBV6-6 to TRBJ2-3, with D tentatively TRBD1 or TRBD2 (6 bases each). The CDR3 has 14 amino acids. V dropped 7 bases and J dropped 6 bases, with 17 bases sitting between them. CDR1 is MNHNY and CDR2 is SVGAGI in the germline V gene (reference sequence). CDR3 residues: CASTWGAGLDTQYF. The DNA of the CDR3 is TGTGCCAGCACCTGGGGGGCAGGCTTGGATACGCAGTATTTT.

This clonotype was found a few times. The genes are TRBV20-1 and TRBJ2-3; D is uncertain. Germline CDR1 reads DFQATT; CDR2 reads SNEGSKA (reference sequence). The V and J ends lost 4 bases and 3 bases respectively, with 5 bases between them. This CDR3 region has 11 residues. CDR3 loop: CSAIATDTQYF. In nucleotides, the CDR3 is TGCAGTGCTATTGCGACAGATACGCAGTATTTT.

The CDR3 DNA reads TGCAGTGCTAGAGAGACTAGCGGGGGAGCAGGTACGCAGTATTTT. Translation: CSARETSGGAGTQYF. The V and J genes are TRBV20-1 and TRBJ2-3, with 12 bases aligning to TRBD2. Germline assignment: CDR1 DFQATT and CDR2 SNEGSKA (reference sequence). This CDR3 region has 15 residues. V gave up 0 bases and J gave up 8 bases; unmatched junction bases: 6.

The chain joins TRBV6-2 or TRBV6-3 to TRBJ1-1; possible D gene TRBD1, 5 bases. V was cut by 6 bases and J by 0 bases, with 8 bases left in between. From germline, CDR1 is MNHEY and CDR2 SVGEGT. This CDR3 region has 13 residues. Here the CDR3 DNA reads TGTGCCAGCAGCGACAGAATGAACACTGAAGCTTTCTTT. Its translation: CASSDRMNTEAFF.

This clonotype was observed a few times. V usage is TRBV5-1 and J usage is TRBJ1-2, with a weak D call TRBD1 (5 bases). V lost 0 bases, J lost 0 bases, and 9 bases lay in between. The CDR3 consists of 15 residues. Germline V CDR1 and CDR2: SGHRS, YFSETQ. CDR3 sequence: CASSLEGRANYGYTF. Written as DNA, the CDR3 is TGCGCCAGCAGCTTGGAGGGACGAGCTAACTATGGCTACACCTTC. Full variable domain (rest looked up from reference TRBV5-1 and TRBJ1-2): KAGVTQTPRYLIKTRGQQVTLSCSPISGHRSVSWYQQTPGQGLQFLFEYFSETQRNKGNFPGRFSGRQFSNSRSEMNVSTLELGDSALYLCASSLEGRANYGYTFGSGTRLTVV.

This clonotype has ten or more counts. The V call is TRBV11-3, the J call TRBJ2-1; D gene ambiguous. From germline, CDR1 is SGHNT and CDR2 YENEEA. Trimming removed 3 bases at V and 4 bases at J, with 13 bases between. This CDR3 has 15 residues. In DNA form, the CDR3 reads TGTGCCAGCAGCTTGGGTGGGGAAGCGTACAATGAGCAGTTCTTC. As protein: CASSLGGEAYNEQFF.

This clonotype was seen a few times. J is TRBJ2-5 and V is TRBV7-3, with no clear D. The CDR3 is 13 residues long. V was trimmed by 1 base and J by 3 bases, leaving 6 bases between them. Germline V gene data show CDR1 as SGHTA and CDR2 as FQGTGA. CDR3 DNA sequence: TGTGCCAGCAGCTTAAGGTCTGAAGAGACCCAGTACTTC. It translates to CASSLRSEETQYF. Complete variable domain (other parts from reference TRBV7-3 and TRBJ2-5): GAGVSQTPSNKVTEKGKYVELRCDPISGHTALYWYRQSLGQGPEFLIYFQGTGAADDSGLPNDRFFAVRPEGSVSTLKIQRTERGDSAVYLCASSLRSEETQYFGPGTRLLVL.